This T cell receptor beta chain derives from a study of blood T cell repertoires in COVID-19. Study details: Donors in the United States, Italy and Spain gave samples during acute or convalescent COVID-19. The analysed material was cDNA or gDNA that came from T cells, B-cell-depleted T cells, or PBMCs.

In the original workflow: Nucleated cell counts were estimated from reference gene primer amplification. Libraries were prepared by immunoSEQ multiplex PCR; TCRdb keeps only in-frame clonotypes and omits some of them. Clonal size and the V and J genes are those of that table, whereas D and trimming came from the DNA. Of under 250,000 clones in the sample, 70% to 90% were seen once. The Seattle patients, enrolled during active infection, were followed longitudinally. Trimming pared 0 bases from V and 5 bases from J, leaving 16 bases between. Germline CDR1 reads LGHDT; CDR2 reads YNNKEL (reference sequence). This CDR3 region has 16 residues.

Input material: peripheral blood. The source of this sequence is a woman younger than 45 with COVID-19, enrolled during active disease. This chain connects TRBV3-1 (or the pseudogene TRBV3-2) to TRBJ2-5, with a possible D match to TRBD2 (6 bases). CDR3 loop: CASSQDLGLARETQYF. The CDR3 DNA sequence: TGTGCCAGCAGCCAAGATCTTGGTCTAGCGAGGGAGACCCAGTACTTC.